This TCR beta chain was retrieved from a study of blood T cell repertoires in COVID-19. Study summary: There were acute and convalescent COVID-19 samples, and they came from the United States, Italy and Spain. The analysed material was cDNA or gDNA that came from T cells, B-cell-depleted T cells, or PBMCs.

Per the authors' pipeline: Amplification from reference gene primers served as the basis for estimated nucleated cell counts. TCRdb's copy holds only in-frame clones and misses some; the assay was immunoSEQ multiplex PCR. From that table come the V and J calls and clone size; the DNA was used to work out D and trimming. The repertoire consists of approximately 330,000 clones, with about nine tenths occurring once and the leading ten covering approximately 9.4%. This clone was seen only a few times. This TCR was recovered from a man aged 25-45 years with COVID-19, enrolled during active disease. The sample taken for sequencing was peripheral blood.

CDR3 DNA: TGTGCCAGCAGTTACGGGAGGGAGGGCGTTCAGCCCCAGCATTTT. Protein product: CASSYGREGVQPQHF. V is TRBV6-2 or TRBV6-3 and J is TRBJ1-5; D uncertain. Germline V CDR1 and CDR2: MNHEY, SVGEGT. The V end lost 2 bases, the J end lost 6 bases, and 14 bases lay between the germline ends. The CDR3 totals 15 residues.